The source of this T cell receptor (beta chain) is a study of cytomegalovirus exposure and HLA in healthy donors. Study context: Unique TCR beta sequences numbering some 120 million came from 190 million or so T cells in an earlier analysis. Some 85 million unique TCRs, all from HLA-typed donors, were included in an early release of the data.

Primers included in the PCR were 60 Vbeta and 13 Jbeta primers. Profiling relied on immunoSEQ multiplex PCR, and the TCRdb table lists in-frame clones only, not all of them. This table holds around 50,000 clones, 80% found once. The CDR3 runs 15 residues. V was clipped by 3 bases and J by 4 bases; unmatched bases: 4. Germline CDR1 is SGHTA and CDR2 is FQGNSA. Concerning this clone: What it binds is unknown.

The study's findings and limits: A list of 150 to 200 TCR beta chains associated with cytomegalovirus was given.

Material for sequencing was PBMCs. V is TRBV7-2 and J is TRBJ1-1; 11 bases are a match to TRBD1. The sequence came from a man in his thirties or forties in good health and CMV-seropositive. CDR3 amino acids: CASSFPGTGGTEAFF. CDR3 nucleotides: TGTGCCAGCAGCTTCCCCGGGACAGGGGGCACTGAAGCTTTCTTT.